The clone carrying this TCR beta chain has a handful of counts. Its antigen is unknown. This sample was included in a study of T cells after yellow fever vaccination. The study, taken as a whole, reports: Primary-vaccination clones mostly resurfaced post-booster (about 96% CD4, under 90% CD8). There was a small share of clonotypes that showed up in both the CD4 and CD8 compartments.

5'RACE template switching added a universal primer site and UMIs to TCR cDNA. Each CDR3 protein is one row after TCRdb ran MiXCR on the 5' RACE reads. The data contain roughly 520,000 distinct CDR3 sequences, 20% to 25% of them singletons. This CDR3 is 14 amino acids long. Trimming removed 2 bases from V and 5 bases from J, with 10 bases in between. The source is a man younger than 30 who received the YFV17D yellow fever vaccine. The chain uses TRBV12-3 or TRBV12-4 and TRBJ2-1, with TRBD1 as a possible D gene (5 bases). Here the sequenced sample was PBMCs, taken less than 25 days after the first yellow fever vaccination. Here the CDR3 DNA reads TGTGCCAGCAGTTTAACCAGGGTCGACAATGAGCAGTTCTTC. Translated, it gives CASSLTRVDNEQFF.